The rows below give T cell receptor beta chains drawn from one sample of a study of human T cells and chemical hapten exposure. TCRdb recomputed calls from the RACE reads with MiXCR, one row per CDR3 protein. Among around 380,000 distinct CDR3 sequences listed, roughly 4.8% were seen once. The sample was whole blood, taken in connection with sensitization to the hapten diphenylcyclopropenone (DPC). Source of these receptors: a woman in her 50s with alopecia areata. Some clones in this sample may be carry-over from other donors' samples. Each CDR3 is given with its conserved first and last residue. D genes are given only for firm matches. Clone size is given for some rows only: seen once, a few or many times, or a class if the clone is expanded.

V	D	J	size	DNA	CDR3
TRBV12-3/TRBV12-4	-	TRBJ2-2	-	TGTGCCAGCAGGCAGAGAACCGGGGAGCTGTTTTTT	CASRQRTGELFF
TRBV6-1	TRBD1	TRBJ2-1	once	TGTGCCAGCTCCCCGCAGGGGGCGAGGAATGAGCAGTTCTTC	CASSPQGARNEQFF
TRBV7-2	-	TRBJ2-3	many	TGTGCCAGCAGCCGACAGCGAGATTGGAGGATCCCAGATACGCAGTATTTT	CASSRQRDWRIPDTQYF
TRBV30	TRBD2	TRBJ2-1	few	TGTGCCTGGAGCCCCGCTAGCGGGAGTAGTGAGCAGTTCTTC	CAWSPASGSSEQFF
TRBV12-3/TRBV12-4	-	TRBJ1-2	few	TGTGCCAGCAGTGCCCGGGACCGCAACTATGGCTACACCTTC	CASSARDRNYGYTF
TRBV6-1	-	TRBJ1-4	many	TGTGCCAGCAGTTTAACTAGGACAAGGGGTGAAAAACTGTTTTTT	CASSLTRTRGEKLFF
TRBV29-1	-	TRBJ2-7	many	TGCAGCGTTCACGACGGTAGCTCCTACGAGCAGTACTTC	CSVHDGSSYEQYF
TRBV4-1	TRBD1	TRBJ1-3	few	TGCGCCAGCAGCCACCCCCCAACAGGGGAAAACACCATATATTTT	CASSHPPTGENTIYF
TRBV20-1	TRBD2	TRBJ2-7	many	TGCAGTGCTAGAGAGTCTAGCGGACCCTACGAGCAGTACTTC	CSARESSGPYEQYF
TRBV6-6	-	TRBJ2-1	many	TGTGCCAGCACCGACCCCAGCAAGAATGAGCAGTTCTTC	CASTDPSKNEQFF
TRBV18	-	TRBJ2-7	-	TGTGCCAGCTCATACGCGGGGACCTCCTACGAGCAGTACTTC	CASSYAGTSYEQYF
TRBV6-5	-	TRBJ2-7	many	TGTGCCAGCAGTCCTAGCCCGGGGGTAGGCGAGCAGTACTTC	CASSPSPGVGEQYF
TRBV9	TRBD1	TRBJ2-3	many	TGTGCCAGCAGTGCAGATCGGACAGGGGGAGTCACAGATACGCAGTATTTT	CASSADRTGGVTDTQYF
TRBV7-2	TRBD2	TRBJ2-1	few	TGTGCCAGCAGCTTAACCGGGGGGGCCGGTGAGCAGTTCTTC	CASSLTGGAGEQFF